The clone carrying this TCR beta chain appeared many times. TCRdb fed the RACE reads into MiXCR, producing one record per CDR3 protein. The top ten clones hold about 1% of a sample with 80,000 to 100,000 distinct CDR3 sequences, roughly 10% of them seen once. The sample belongs to a study of human T cells and chemical hapten exposure. This CDR3 spans 13 amino acids. CDR1 and CDR2 from the germline V gene are MNHEY and SVGAGI. Trimming shortened V by 6 bases and J by 4 bases, and 7 bases separated the two germline ends. As to time point: patch test 3, about 24 weeks after DPC sensitization. Treatment of the sample: therapeutic diphenylcyclopropenone sensitization with weekly scalp DPC.

Sequenced here: whole blood, sampled in connection with sensitization to the hapten diphenylcyclopropenone (DPC). The receptor comes from a woman younger than 45 with alopecia areata. Some clones in this sample may be carry-over from other donors' samples. V gene TRBV6-5 combines with J gene TRBJ1-6, with no clear D. CDR3 protein: CASRGPYNSPLHF. The CDR3 DNA reads as TGTGCCAGCAGAGGGCCGTATAATTCACCCCTCCACTTT.